This T cell receptor (beta chain) was identified during a study of cytomegalovirus exposure and HLA in healthy donors. Study summary: The 130 or so validation repertoires used a platform that matched the one used for the approximately 690 first-cohort repertoires, as a later analysis reported. Study-level points and caveats: In a later analysis, first-cohort TCR clusters were found to tend to co-occur in the 100 to 150 validation repertoires. Most observed TCR sequences were rare, whereas some public TCRs were detected in many donors.

Sequenced by immunoSEQ multiplex PCR; TCRdb stores in-frame clones only, minus some. The table shows under 400,000 clones, with 86% occurring only once. This CDR3 spans 14 amino acids. Germline assignment: CDR1 LNHDA and CDR2 SQIVND (reference sequence). Trimming removed 6 bases from V and 2 bases from J; junction bases left unmatched: 6. Notes on this clone: The antigen is not known.

The sequenced sample consisted of PBMCs. This receptor was taken from a young woman in good health and CMV-seronegative. The chain recombines TRBV19 with TRBJ2-7; 8 bases align to TRBD2. Here the CDR3 DNA reads TGTGCCAGTAGGGATAGCGGGACTACCTACGAGCAGTACTTC. Its protein product is CASRDSGTTYEQYF.